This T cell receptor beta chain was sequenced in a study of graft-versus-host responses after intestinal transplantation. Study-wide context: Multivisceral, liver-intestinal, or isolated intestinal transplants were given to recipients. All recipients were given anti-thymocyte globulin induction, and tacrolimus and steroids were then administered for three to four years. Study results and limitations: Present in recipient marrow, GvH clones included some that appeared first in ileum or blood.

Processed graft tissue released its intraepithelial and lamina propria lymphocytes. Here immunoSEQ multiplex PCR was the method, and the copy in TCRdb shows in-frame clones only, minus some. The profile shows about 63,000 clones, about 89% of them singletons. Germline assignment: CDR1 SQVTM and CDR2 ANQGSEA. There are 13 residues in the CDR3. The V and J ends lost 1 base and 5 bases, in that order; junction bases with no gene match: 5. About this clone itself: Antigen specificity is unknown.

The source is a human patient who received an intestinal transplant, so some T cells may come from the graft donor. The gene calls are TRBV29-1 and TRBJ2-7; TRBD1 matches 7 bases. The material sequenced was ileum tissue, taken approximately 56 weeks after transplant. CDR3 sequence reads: CSVEAQGSHEQYF. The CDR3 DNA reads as TGCAGCGTTGAAGCACAGGGGTCCCACGAGCAGTACTTC.